These T cell receptor beta chains were read from a single sample in a study of technical replicates of blood from several donors. Clones were read by immunoSEQ multiplex PCR, and TCRdb kept only the in-frame ones, dropping some. This table holds about 100,000 clones, 85% to 95% found once. Specimen: T cells isolated from PBMCs. The source of these receptors is a human donor in good health. The CDR3 runs from the conserved cysteine through the conserved F or W. A D gene is named only where the DNA matches it firmly. A clone size is listed for some rows: how often the clone was seen (once, few, many), or a class if it is expanded.

v_gene	j_gene	abundance	d_gene	CDR3aa	CDR3nt
TRBV13	TRBJ1-2	NA	TRBD1	CASSLRRGGYTF	TGTGCCAGCAGCTTGCGCAGGGGGGGCTACACCTTC
TRBV4-1	TRBJ1-2	once	NA	CASSQSSTIYGYTF	TGCGCCAGCAGCCAATCCTCAACAATCTATGGCTACACCTTC
TRBV7-9	TRBJ2-1	NA	TRBD2	CASSSPTSSLSYNEQFF	TGTGCCAGCAGCTCGCCGACTAGCTCTCTTTCCTACAATGAGCAGTTCTTC
TRBV19	TRBJ2-7	NA	NA	CASKGPGSSYEQYF	TGTGCCAGTAAGGGGCCCGGGAGCTCCTACGAGCAGTACTTC
TRBV7-7	TRBJ2-7	NA	NA	CASSPRDLAYEQYF	TGTGCCAGCAGCCCCCGGGACTTAGCCTACGAGCAGTACTTC
TRBV30	TRBJ1-5	NA	NA	CAWSVPEGILSNQPQHF	TGTGCCTGGAGTGTCCCCGAGGGAATATTAAGCAATCAGCCCCAGCATTTT
TRBV28	TRBJ2-7	NA	TRBD1	CASSFNRGREEQYF	TGTGCCAGCAGTTTCAACAGGGGCCGAGAAGAGCAGTACTTC
TRBV5-5	TRBJ1-2	once	NA	CASSLASQGNYGYTF	TGTGCCAGCAGCTTGGCCTCTCAGGGAAACTATGGCTACACCTTC
TRBV5-5	TRBJ2-7	NA	TRBD2	CASSPPTSGYEQYF	TGTGCCAGCAGCCCCCCGACTAGCGGTTACGAGCAGTACTTC
TRBV5-8	TRBJ1-4	NA	NA	CASSFGWAATNEKLFF	TGTGCCAGCAGCTTCGGTTGGGCAGCAACTAATGAAAAACTGTTTTTT
TRBV10-3	TRBJ2-7	NA	NA	CAISAGNYEQYF	TGTGCCATCAGTGCGGGGAACTACGAGCAGTACTTC
TRBV11-2	TRBJ2-7	NA	NA	CASSSQAHEQYF	TGTGCCAGCAGTTCCCAGGCCCACGAGCAGTACTTC
TRBV29-1	TRBJ1-2	NA	NA	CSVETTLGYTF	TGCAGCGTTGAAACGACACTTGGCTACACCTTC
TRBV9	TRBJ2-7	NA	TRBD2	CASSGGSSYEQYF	TGTGCCAGCAGCGGCGGGAGTTCCTACGAGCAGTACTTC
TRBV4-3	TRBJ1-1	once	NA	CASSQGGVYTEAFF	TGCGCCAGCAGCCAAGGCGGGGTCTACACTGAAGCTTTCTTT
TRBV21-1	TRBJ1-1	NA	NA	CASSKEGDTEAFF	TGTGCCAGCAGCAAAGAGGGGGACACTGAAGCTTTCTTT
TRBV6-1	TRBJ2-2	NA	NA	CASSVYTGELFF	TGTGCCAGCAGTGTATACACCGGGGAGCTGTTTTTT
TRBV18	TRBJ1-1	once	NA	CASSPPGGDSAFF	TGTGCCAGCTCACCGCCTGGCGGGGACTCGGCTTTCTTT
TRBV14	TRBJ2-5	NA	TRBD2	CASSLTGLAVGETQYF	TGTGCCAGCAGCCTGACCGGACTAGCGGTTGGAGAGACCCAGTACTTC
TRBV13	TRBJ2-7	NA	TRBD1	CASSSRDRGGYEQYF	TGTGCCAGCAGCTCGAGGGACAGGGGTGGATACGAGCAGTACTTC
TRBV27	TRBJ1-5	NA	NA	CASSPTSNQPQHF	TGTGCCAGCAGTCCTACCTCCAATCAGCCCCAGCATTTT
TRBV6-5	TRBJ2-7	once	TRBD2	CASSQGGDEQYF	TGTGCCAGCAGCCAGGGAGGGGACGAGCAGTACTTC
TRBV2	TRBJ1-2	NA	NA	CASSDRVSTYGYTF	TGTGCCAGCAGTGACAGGGTTTCGACCTATGGCTACACCTTC
TRBV7-2	TRBJ1-1	NA	TRBD1	CASSLEQGAFF	TGTGCCAGCAGCTTAGAACAGGGGGCTTTCTTT
TRBV6-6	TRBJ2-5	NA	TRBD2	CASSYKASGSPETQYF	TGTGCCAGCAGTTACAAGGCTAGCGGGAGTCCGGAGACCCAGTACTTC
TRBV4-1	TRBJ2-7	NA	NA	CASSQELALAYWGEQYF	TGCGCCAGCAGCCAAGAATTGGCCCTAGCTTACTGGGGCGAGCAGTACTTC
TRBV12-2	TRBJ2-7	NA	NA	CASRFLKVGTSGSPYEQYF	TGTGCAAGTCGCTTCCTAAAGGTCGGGACTAGCGGGAGTCCCTACGAGCAGTACTTC
TRBV27	TRBJ2-3	NA	TRBD1	CASSLRTGRSTDTQYF	TGTGCCAGCAGTCTAAGGACAGGGCGCTCCACAGATACGCAGTATTTT
TRBV9	TRBJ2-1	NA	NA	CASSVEDSGIPYNEQFF	TGTGCCAGCAGCGTAGAGGATAGCGGAATCCCCTACAATGAGCAGTTCTTC
TRBV5-1	TRBJ2-2	NA	TRBD1	CASSLGLLGTGATGELFF	TGCGCCAGCAGCTTGGGTCTTTTGGGGACAGGGGCCACCGGGGAGCTGTTTTTT
TRBV6-5	TRBJ1-1	NA	NA	CASSYHLRARNTEAFF	TGTGCCAGCAGTTACCATCTACGAGCGAGGAACACTGAAGCTTTCTTT
TRBV30	TRBJ1-1	few	NA	CAWIKTEAFF	TGTGCCTGGATAAAAACTGAAGCTTTCTTT
TRBV2	TRBJ1-1	NA	TRBD1	CANFRDREVITEAFF	TGTGCCAACTTCCGGGACAGGGAGGTGATCACTGAAGCTTTCTTT
TRBV7-2	TRBJ1-3	NA	TRBD1	CASSLRGPGQGSGNTIYF	TGTGCCAGCAGCTTGAGAGGCCCGGGACAGGGATCCGGAAACACCATATATTTT
TRBV30	TRBJ2-1	NA	TRBD2	CAWRGGDYYNEQFF	TGTGCCTGGAGGGGAGGGGACTACTACAATGAGCAGTTCTTC
TRBV19	TRBJ2-3	NA	TRBD2	CASSVGGPGDTQYF	TGTGCCAGTAGTGTGGGAGGGCCAGGAGATACGCAGTATTTT
TRBV27	TRBJ1-1	NA	TRBD1	CASSLRGRQGWGTEAFF	TGTGCCAGCAGTTTACGGGGAAGACAGGGGTGGGGCACTGAAGCTTTCTTT
TRBV25-1	TRBJ2-7	NA	NA	CASSPLARGKDEQYF	TGTGCCAGCAGTCCCCTCGCCAGGGGAAAAGACGAGCAGTACTTC
TRBV27	TRBJ1-5	once	NA	CASSTRGNQPQHF	TGTGCCAGCAGTACTCGAGGGAATCAGCCCCAGCATTTT
TRBV28	TRBJ2-1	NA	TRBD2	CASSIWTSGRLNEQFF	TGTGCCAGCAGTATATGGACTAGCGGGAGGTTGAATGAGCAGTTCTTC
TRBV29-1	TRBJ1-2	NA	NA	CSVPESYGYTF	TGCAGCGTCCCGGAGTCCTATGGCTACACCTTC
TRBV5-4	TRBJ2-3	once	TRBD2	CASSSKREALFSTDTQYF	TGTGCCAGCAGCTCAAAGCGGGAGGCCCTTTTTAGCACAGATACGCAGTATTTT
TRBV5-1	TRBJ2-7	NA	TRBD2	CASSLGSSGSYEQYF	TGCGCCAGCAGCTTGGGGTCTAGCGGTTCCTACGAGCAGTACTTC
TRBV7-8	TRBJ2-3	NA	TRBD2	CASSLLASGRADTQYF	TGTGCCAGCAGCTTATTAGCTAGCGGGAGAGCAGATACGCAGTATTTT
TRBV5-1	TRBJ2-5	NA	TRBD2	CASIPELAGGSETQYF	TGCGCCAGCATCCCGGAACTAGCGGGAGGTTCAGAGACCCAGTACTTC
TRBV7-2	TRBJ1-4	NA	TRBD1	CASSFRGTADEKLFF	TGTGCCAGCAGCTTCCGGGGGACAGCCGATGAAAAACTGTTTTTT
TRBV10-3	TRBJ2-3	once	TRBD2	CAISVSGTSGIGITDTQYF	TGTGCCATCAGTGTTTCCGGGACTAGCGGGATTGGTATAACAGATACGCAGTATTTT
TRBV4-3	TRBJ1-2	once	NA	CASSQGSLYGYTF	TGCGCCAGCAGCCAAGGTAGCCTTTACGGCTACACCTTC
TRBV7-9	TRBJ2-2	NA	NA	CASSLAGGTGELFF	TGTGCCAGCAGCTTAGCGGGAGGTACCGGGGAGCTGTTTTTT
TRBV7-9	TRBJ1-4	NA	TRBD1	CASSVRQGSEKLFF	TGTGCCAGCTCCGTCAGACAGGGCAGTGAAAAACTGTTTTTT